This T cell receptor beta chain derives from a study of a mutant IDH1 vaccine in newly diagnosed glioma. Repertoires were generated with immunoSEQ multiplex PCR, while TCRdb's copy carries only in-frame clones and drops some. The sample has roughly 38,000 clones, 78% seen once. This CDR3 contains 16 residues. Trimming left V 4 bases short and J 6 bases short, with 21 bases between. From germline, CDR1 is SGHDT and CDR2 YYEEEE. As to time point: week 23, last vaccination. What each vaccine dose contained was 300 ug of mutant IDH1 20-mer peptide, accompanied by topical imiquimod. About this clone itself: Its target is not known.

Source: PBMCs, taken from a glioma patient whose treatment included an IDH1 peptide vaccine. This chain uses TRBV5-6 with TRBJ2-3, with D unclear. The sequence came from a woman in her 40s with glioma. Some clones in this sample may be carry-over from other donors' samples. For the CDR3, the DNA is TGTGCCAGCAGCCCGCCGGCCAACCTCCTCGATGATACGCAGTATTTT. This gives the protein CASSPPANLLDDTQYF.